The 18 T cell receptor beta chains given below trace back to one sample, sequenced in a study of response to subunit inactivated influenza vaccine. TCRdb reanalysed the RT-PCR reads using MiXCR and keeps one entry per CDR3 protein. The table lists 500,000 to 550,000 distinct CDR3 sequences, about 7.6% of them singletons. This specimen consisted of PBMCs from blood, obtained less than 30 months after vaccination. All receptors come from a man between 50 and 75 years old who received an inactivated influenza vaccine.

This clonotype was observed at least ten times. This chain joins TRBV7-2 and TRBJ1-5, with D hard to call. Germline CDR1 reads SGHTA; CDR2 reads FQGNSA. V lost 5 bases, J lost 5 bases, and 10 bases lay in between. This CDR3 contains 13 residues. CDR3 coding DNA: TGTGCCAGCAGCCCGTGCGGGGATCAGCCCCAGCATTTT. Encoded protein: CASSPCGDQPQHF.

This clonotype showed up just a few times. This chain uses TRBV5-1 with TRBJ2-1, with no clear D. Germline V gives CDR1 SGHRS, CDR2 YFSETQ. V was clipped by 5 bases and J by 4 bases, with 10 bases between them. The length of the CDR3 is 13 residues. The CDR3: CASSQVTYNEQFF. The DNA for the CDR3 is TGCGCCAGCAGTCAGGTGACATACAATGAGCAGTTCTTC.

This clonotype was observed a few times. The CDR3 DNA follows: TGTGCCAGCAGCTTATCGACAGGGGCCACTGAAGCTTTCTTT. Its protein product is CASSLSTGATEAFF. The chain recombines TRBV11-2 with TRBJ1-1; TRBD1 agrees at 8 bases. The ends lost 2 bases at V and 4 bases at J; junction bases unmatched: 3. CDR3 length: 14 residues. The germline V gene has CDR1 SGHAT and CDR2 FQNNGV.

The gene calls are TRBV29-1 and TRBJ2-7; 10 bases line up with TRBD2. The CDR3 has 13 amino acids. Germline V gives CDR1 SQVTM, CDR2 ANQGSEA. Trimming at V came to 6 bases and at J to 2 bases, leaving 4 bases not matched to a gene. The CDR3: CSVRTSGTYEQYF. The DNA of the CDR3 is TGCAGCGTACGGACTAGCGGTACCTACGAGCAGTACTTC.

The chain has TRBV29-1 and TRBJ2-7; D remains unclear. CDR1 is SQVTM and CDR2 is ANQGSEA in the germline V gene. Trimming left V 2 bases short and J 7 bases short, with 9 bases between. This CDR3 has 11 residues. The chain's CDR3 is CSVELLGEQYF. CDR3 in DNA: TGCAGCGTTGAACTGTTGGGGGAGCAGTACTTC.

This clonotype was seen repeatedly, ten times or more. This chain links TRBV20-1 with TRBJ1-3, with unresolved D. From germline, CDR1 is DFQATT and CDR2 SNEGSKA (reference sequence). The CDR3 is 16 amino acids. Deletions cut 0 bases from V and 3 bases from J, with 15 bases between. The CDR3 spells CSARDAREPLGNTIYF. The CDR3 DNA reads TGCAGTGCTAGAGATGCCCGGGAGCCTCTTGGAAACACCATATATTTT.

This clonotype was counted many times. J is TRBJ2-3 and V is TRBV29-1; 8 bases agree with TRBD2. CDR3 length: 14 amino acids. V lost 5 bases and J lost 1; bases outside the gene matches: 5. Germline V gene sequence: CDR1 SQVTM, CDR2 ANQGSEA. CDR3 nucleotides: TGCAGCGTTACCCTTAGCGGGGGCACAGATACGCAGTATTTT. Amino acids: CSVTLSGGTDTQYF.

This clonotype was counted between two and nine times. The rearrangement joins TRBV6-2 or TRBV6-3 to TRBJ2-7; TRBD2 is a possible D gene (6 bases). CDR3 length equals 14 residues. Germline-derived CDR1 and CDR2 are MNHEY and SVGEGT. V was trimmed by 7 bases and J by 5 bases, leaving 18 bases between them. CDR3 nucleotides: TGTGCCAGCACCTTACGGGACTCCCTGGACGAGCAGTACTTC. Protein product: CASTLRDSLDEQYF.

This clonotype came up many times. This chain links TRBV6-1 with TRBJ2-7; the match to TRBD1 covers 10 bases. CDR1 is MNHNS and CDR2 is SASEGT in the germline V gene. V lost 7 bases to trimming and J lost 3 bases; unmatched junction nucleotides: 9. This CDR3 is built from 15 residues. CDR3 sequence: CASTPRDRGDYEQYF. The CDR3 region has the DNA TGTGCCAGCACCCCCCGGGACAGGGGAGACTACGAGCAGTACTTC.

This clonotype was counted between two and nine times. This chain connects TRBV10-2 to TRBJ1-5; D perhaps matches TRBD1 (5 bases). This CDR3 contains 15 residues. Germline V CDR1 and CDR2: WSHSY, SAAADI. The V and J ends lost 1 base and 0 bases respectively, with 7 bases between them. This CDR3 reads CASSEYRYSNQPQHF. In DNA, the CDR3 is TGCGCCAGCAGTGAGTACAGGTATAGCAATCAGCCCCAGCATTTT.

The sample holds many counts of this clonotype. The chain combines TRBV4-1 with TRBJ2-2; 12 bases map to TRBD1. Germline V lookup: CDR1 MGHRA, CDR2 YSYEKL. This CDR3 comprises 17 residues. The trim removed 0 bases at V and 4 bases at J, leaving 3 bases unmatched. The CDR3 nucleotides read TGCGCCAGCAGCCAAGAAGGGACAGGGGGCAGCACCGGGGAGCTGTTTTTT. This sequence encodes CASSQEGTGGSTGELFF.

The table lists this clonotype with many counts. The V and J genes are TRBV7-8 and TRBJ2-7, with D maybe TRBD1 (6 bases). V was pared by 3 bases and J by 2 bases, with 8 bases between. The CDR3 runs to 13 residues. Germline V CDR1 and CDR2: SGHVS, FQNEAQ. This CDR3 reads CASSFSGAYEQYF. Written as DNA, the CDR3 is TGTGCCAGCAGCTTTTCAGGGGCCTACGAGCAGTACTTC.

This clonotype turned up a few times. The CDR3 DNA sequence: TGCGCCAGCAGCCCCGAGCCAGTCTCTGGAAACACCATATATTTT. Translation: CASSPEPVSGNTIYF. V is TRBV5-1 and J is TRBJ1-3; D unresolved. The CDR3 is 15 residues long. Germline loops: CDR1 SGHRS, CDR2 YFSETQ. The ends were cut back, 4 bases at V and 0 bases at J, with 11 bases in the middle. The full variable domain, rest sourced from reference TRBV5-1 and TRBJ1-3, is KAGVTQTPRYLIKTRGQQVTLSCSPISGHRSVSWYQQTPGQGLQFLFEYFSETQRNKGNFPGRFSGRQFSNSRSEMNVSTLELGDSALYLCASSPEPVSGNTIYFGEGSWLTVV.

The chain uses TRBV11-2 and TRBJ2-7, with D unresolved. Deletions cut 1 base from V and 3 bases from J, with 13 bases between. Germline CDR1 SGHAT, CDR2 FQNNGV. The length of the CDR3 is 15 residues. CDR3: CASSLVGRRNYEQYF. CDR3 DNA: TGTGCCAGCAGCTTAGTAGGCAGGAGAAACTACGAGCAGTACTTC.

At least ten counts were recorded for this clonotype. The gene calls are TRBV6-5 and TRBJ1-2; perhaps TRBD1 as D (5 bases). Between the trimmed V and J ends, which lost 4 bases and 5 bases, there was a span of 11 bases. Germline V gene sequence: CDR1 MNHEY, CDR2 SVGAGI. This CDR3 contains 13 residues. The chain's CDR3 is CASSSPGTYGYTF. DNA of the CDR3: TGTGCCAGCAGTTCTCCCGGGACTTATGGCTACACCTTC.

Many counts were recorded for this clonotype. V and J are TRBV29-1 and TRBJ2-7; 10 bases fit TRBD1. V dropped 4 bases and J dropped 5; count of bases not matched to a gene: 8. Germline V gives CDR1 SQVTM, CDR2 ANQGSEA. This CDR3 region has 14 residues. The CDR3 loop reads CSVAVAGTGDEQYF. The CDR3 DNA sequence: TGCAGCGTTGCAGTTGCCGGGACAGGGGACGAGCAGTACTTC.

This clonotype was detected ten times or more. The V gene is TRBV12-3 or TRBV12-4, the J gene TRBJ1-2; D is unresolved. The CDR3 totals 15 residues. Trimming took off 5 bases at V and 7 bases at J, with 20 bases between the two ends. The CDR3 protein is CASSPRPTDLGGYTF. The CDR3 DNA reads TGTGCCAGCAGTCCCCGCCCGACCGATCTCGGTGGCTACACCTTC.

This clonotype was counted a few times. The CDR3 bases are TGTGCCAGCAGCCAAGATCTCTCGCGGGGGGGCCAGAGGGGAGAGCAGTTCTTC. It encodes CASSQDLSRGGQRGEQFF. The chain couples TRBV4-2 to TRBJ2-1, with 9 bases fitting TRBD2. V was clipped by 0 bases and J by 10 bases; unmatched bases: 16. The CDR3 covers 18 residues. Germline values: CDR1 LGHNA, CDR2 YNFKEQ.